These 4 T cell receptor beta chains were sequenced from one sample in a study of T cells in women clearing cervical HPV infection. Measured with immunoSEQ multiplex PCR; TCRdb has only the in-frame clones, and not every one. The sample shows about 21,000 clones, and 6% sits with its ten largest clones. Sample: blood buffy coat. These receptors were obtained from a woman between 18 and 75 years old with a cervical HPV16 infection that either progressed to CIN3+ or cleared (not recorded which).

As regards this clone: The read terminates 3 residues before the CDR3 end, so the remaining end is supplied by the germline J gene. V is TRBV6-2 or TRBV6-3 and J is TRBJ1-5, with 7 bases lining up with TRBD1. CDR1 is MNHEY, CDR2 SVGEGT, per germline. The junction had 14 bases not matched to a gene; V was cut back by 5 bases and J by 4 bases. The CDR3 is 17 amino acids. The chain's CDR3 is CASSLGGTASSNQPQHF. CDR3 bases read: TGTGCCAGCAGTCTAGGCGGGACAGCTTCATCTAATCAGCCC.

CDR3 amino acids: CASSPSGGNQPQHF. CDR3 DNA, as far as it was read: TGTGCCAGCAGCCCATCCGGAGGGAATCAGCCC. The chain links TRBV7-2 to TRBJ1-5; D gene unclear. Read sequence stops 3 residues before the CDR3 end, and the germline J gene provides the missing end. Germline CDR1 is SGHTA and CDR2 is FQGNSA. This CDR3 region has 14 residues. V lost 5 bases and J 4 bases, leaving 12 bases between the germline ends.

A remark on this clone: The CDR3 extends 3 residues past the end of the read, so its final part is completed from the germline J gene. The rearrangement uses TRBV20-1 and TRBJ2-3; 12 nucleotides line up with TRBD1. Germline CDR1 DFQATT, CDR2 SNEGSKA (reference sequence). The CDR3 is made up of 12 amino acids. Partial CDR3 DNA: TGCAGTGCTTGGGACAGGGGGCAGACG. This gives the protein CSAWDRGQT. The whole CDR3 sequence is CSAWDRGQTQYF.

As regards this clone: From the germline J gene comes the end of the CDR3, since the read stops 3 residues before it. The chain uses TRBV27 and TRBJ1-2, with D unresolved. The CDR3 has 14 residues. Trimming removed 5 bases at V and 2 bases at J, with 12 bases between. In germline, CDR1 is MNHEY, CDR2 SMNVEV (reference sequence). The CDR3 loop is CASSRRDGNYGYTF. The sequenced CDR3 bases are TGTGCCAGCAGTAGGCGTGACGGGAACTATGGC.